This T cell receptor (beta chain) emerged from a study of regulatory T cells in long-lasting Graves disease (dated by TCRdb to the early 2020s). With regard to the full study: Persistent Graves' disease was defined as persistently positive TSH receptor autoantibodies together with antithyroid drug treatment for over 5 years. Persistent Graves' disease patients were compared with newly diagnosed Graves' disease patients by peripheral blood TCR sequencing and RNA sequencing. The study was registered as a clinical trial and conducted in China. A total of roughly 33 samples were covered by TCR sequencing, comprising approximately 13 persistent and about 20 newly diagnosed Graves' disease patients. Persistent Graves' disease patients in the clinical cohort had taken antithyroid drugs for approximately ten years on average. Results the study describes overall, beyond this receptor: Only the TCR beta chain was sequenced and analyzed. Persistent disease showed preferential use of TRBV28, TRBJ1-2 and TRBJ2-5, whereas newly diagnosed disease favored TRBV20-1 and TRBJ2-1. The study examined only peripheral blood because the primary lesion, thyroid tissue, could not be accessed. A larger number of public clonotypes was shared among persistent patients (2,741) than among newly diagnosed patients (about 990). Persistent Graves' disease patients showed lower TCR Shannon entropy and fewer highly expanded clones than newly diagnosed patients, suggesting clonal expansion. The authors noted that the small sample size was a limitation that may lower accuracy.

Looking up the germline V gene (reference sequence) yields CDR1 DFQATT and CDR2 SNEGSKA. From cysteine to phenylalanine, the CDR3 is 16 amino acids long. The kept DNA is CDR3 alone, 48 bases in frame from the first base. Trimming costs V 0 bases and J 0 bases, and their ends lie 9 bases apart. Libraries came from multiplex PCR. Sequencer: Illumina HiSeq 4000. iRepertoire HTBI primers and Arm-PCR amplification of CDR3 regions were used to construct TCR beta libraries. Gel purification was performed on PCR products prior to sequencing. As for the authors' bioinformatics: Gene usage analysis of CDR3 amino acid clonotypes used the 50 to 70 TRBV and 11 to 15 TRBJ segments found across samples. Filtered high-quality paired reads were merged into contigs using COPE and FqMerger. BLAST was used to align contigs to IMGT TRBV, TRBD and TRBJ reference genes, and CDR3 was defined according to IMGT. Clonotypes above 0.1% frequency were classified as highly expanded clones. Repertoire diversity was measured by Shannon entropy, and V-J evenness by the Gini coefficient. Public clonotypes were defined as clonotypes shared by more than one individual. TCRdb took the public reads, trimmed them with fastp at Q25, ran MiXCR for clone calling and kept in-frame beta chains. Every distinct CDR3 protein forms one entry, paired with its most common genes and DNA. TCRdb assigned the V and J calls; the authors' analysis was not used. This sample is represented by roughly 400,000 distinct CDR3 sequences; under 25% of them were singletons. The ten largest account for more than 13% of the sample.

This clonotype was found many times. Its binding antigen is unknown. No quality values exist for individual bases; no much larger clone is one base distant. This specimen's time point label, interpreted: persistent/refractory GD, antithyroid drugs over 5 years with positive TRAb. RNA was extracted from PBMCs in TRIzol for both TCR sequencing and RNA sequencing. The diagnosis of Graves' disease followed American Thyroid Association guidelines. The patients came from an endocrinology department in Xi'an, China. Each patient gave approximately 9 milliliters of peripheral blood, collected in an EDTA anticoagulant tube. Ficoll Paque Plus density gradient separation was used to isolate PBMCs, and no further T cell sorting was done. An Agilent 2100 Bioanalyzer and agarose gel were used to check RNA quality, while a NanoDrop 2000 measured RNA concentration.

The rearranged segments are TRBV20-1 and TRBJ2-6; no D gene call is confident. Source: peripheral blood mononuclear cells (PBMCs), taken when the disease was refractory, from a patient treated with antithyroid drugs. This TCR was sampled from a female donor with Graves disease. For the CDR3, the sequence is CSARESAHSGANVLTF. The nucleotides are TGCAGTGCTAGAGAGTCGGCACACTCTGGGGCCAACGTCCTGACTTTC.